These 21 T cell receptor beta chains share one sample of origin, sequenced in a study of OX40 agonist ivuxolimab in advanced cancers. Library generation was performed with the immunoSEQ multiplex PCR assay. This immuneACCESS table, as held by TCRdb, lists in-frame sequences with V and J called but not all clones. Of the missing ones, under half trace to an unresolved V gene in checked studies; the others have no known cause. For this sample the table gives 80,000 or so clones, of which less than 95% were detected only once. The ten largest clones represent more than 1.5% of the sample. The sequencing used CD4+ or CD8+ T cells sorted from blood, collected in a trial of the OX40 agonist ivuxolimab. Receptors were obtained from an adult with an advanced solid tumor such as melanoma, head and neck, liver or kidney cancer.

In its sample, this clone was seen a few times. The rearrangement joins TRBV27 to TRBJ1-5, with D uncertain. This CDR3 has 14 amino acids. The V gene lost 6 bases and the J gene lost 0 bases, with 9 bases spanning the gap. The germline gives CDR1 MNHEY, CDR2 SMNVEV (reference sequence). The CDR3 loop is CASSHAYSNQPQHF. CDR3 in DNA: TGTGCCAGCAGCCACGCCTATAGCAATCAGCCCCAGCATTTT.

The V and J genes are TRBV4-3 and TRBJ2-7; 9 bases align to TRBD2. V shed 6 bases and J 1 base; nucleotides not matched to a gene: 10. In germline, CDR1 is LGHNA, CDR2 YSLEER. The CDR3 length is 16 residues. The DNA for the CDR3 is TGCGCCAGCAGGCGACTTCCGGGACTAGCATCCTACGAGCAGTACTTC. It translates to CASRRLPGLASYEQYF.

The chain joins TRBV2 to TRBJ2-2; D remains unclear. Trimming cost V 3 bases and J 1 base, with 15 bases left between them. CDR1 and CDR2 from the germline V gene are SNHLY and FYNNEI. The CDR3 totals 17 residues. As DNA, the CDR3 is TGTGCCAGCAGTGACATTATGGGATTCAGGAACACCGGGGAGCTGTTTTTT. Translation gives CASSDIMGFRNTGELFF.

Turning to this clone: Other DNA sequences in this sample translate to the same CDR3. The CDR3 sequence is CASSLGGTEPYEQYF. The CDR3 DNA sequence: TGTGCCAGCAGCTTGGGTGGGACAGAACCTTACGAGCAGTACTTC. This chain connects TRBV7-2 to TRBJ2-7, with 7 bases aligning to TRBD1. CDR1 SGHTA and CDR2 FQGNSA come from the germline V gene. The CDR3 loop spans 15 amino acids. V dropped 3 bases and J dropped 4; count of bases not matched to a gene: 9.

The rearrangement uses TRBV4-3 and TRBJ2-5; 10 bases are shared with TRBD1. CDR3 length equals 16 residues. Germline V CDR1 and CDR2: LGHNA, YSLEER. V lost 0 bases and J lost 4; bases outside the gene matches: 5. As DNA, the CDR3 is TGCGCCAGCAGCCAAGATTACGGGACAGGGGCAGAGACCCAGTACTTC. Its protein is CASSQDYGTGAETQYF.

J is TRBJ2-2 and V is TRBV18; possible D gene TRBD2, 6 bases. Germline CDR1 reads KGHSH; CDR2 reads LQKENI. The CDR3 extends over 15 amino acids. The V and J ends lost 5 bases and 7 bases respectively, with 17 bases between them. CDR3 residues: CASSTDGGNLGELFF. DNA of the CDR3: TGTGCCAGCTCAACGGACGGGGGAAATCTCGGGGAGCTGTTTTTT.

The chain combines TRBV10-1 with TRBJ2-7, with 7 nucleotides matching TRBD1. V trimming: 5 bases; J trimming: 1 base; junction bases outside the gene matches: 5. The CDR3 runs to 14 residues. Germline CDR1 WNHNN, CDR2 SYGVQD (reference sequence). CDR3 in DNA: TGCGCCAGCAGTAGACAGGGAGAATCCTACGAGCAGTACTTC. This translates into CASSRQGESYEQYF.

CDR3 sequence (DNA): TGTGCCAGCAGTCCAGGGACAGGGGGCCCAGATACGCAGTATTTT. This translates into CASSPGTGGPDTQYF. The chain recombines TRBV27 with TRBJ2-3, with 12 bases aligning to TRBD1. The length of the CDR3 is 15 residues. Looked up from germline, CDR1 is MNHEY and CDR2 is SMNVEV (reference sequence). Trimming took 5 bases from V and 4 from J; bases not matched to a gene: 4.

CDR3 residues: CASYEQGRNTEAFF. The CDR3 DNA is TGTGCCAGTTACGAGCAGGGGAGGAACACTGAAGCTTTCTTT. This sequence joins TRBV6-5 and TRBJ1-1; tentatively, D is TRBD1 (6 bases). Trimming took off 9 bases at V and 1 base at J, with 15 bases between the two ends. Looked up from germline, CDR1 is MNHEY and CDR2 is SVGAGI. The length of the CDR3 is 14 residues.

The chain is built from TRBV7-2 and TRBJ2-5; D remains ambiguous. Germline values: CDR1 SGHTA, CDR2 FQGNSA. CDR3 length: 15 amino acids. Trimming took 1 base from V and 2 from J, leaving 11 bases between them. The DNA for the CDR3 is TGTGCCAGCAGCTTAGTCGTGGTGGGTCAAGAGACCCAGTACTTC. Protein: CASSLVVVGQETQYF.

The chain is built from TRBV18 and TRBJ2-7, with 9 bases identical to TRBD1. Germline assignment: CDR1 KGHSH and CDR2 LQKENI. This CDR3 is built from 14 residues. J lost 4 bases, V lost 3 bases, and 4 bases had no gene match. CDR3 sequence (DNA): TGTGCCAGCTCACCCGGGACAGGGAGATACGAGCAGTACTTC. Amino acid sequence: CASSPGTGRYEQYF.

This rearrangement joins TRBV7-2 to TRBJ2-2; TRBD2 matches 8 bases. The CDR3 is made up of 14 amino acids. Trimming took 5 bases from V and 5 from J; bases not matched to a gene: 4. Germline V gene data show CDR1 as SGHTA and CDR2 as FQGNSA. The CDR3 nucleotides read TGTGCCAGCAGCGGAGCGGGAGTAACCGGGGAGCTGTTTTTT. This sequence encodes CASSGAGVTGELFF. The whole variable domain, filled in from reference TRBV7-2 and TRBJ2-2, reads GAGVSQSPSNKVTEKGKDVELRCDPISGHTALYWYRQSLGQGLEFLIYFQGNSAPDKSGLPSDRFSAERTGGSVSTLTIQRTQQEDSAVYLCASSGAGVTGELFFGEGSRLTVL.

The chain combines TRBV7-2 with TRBJ2-5; 10 nucleotides agree with TRBD1. This CDR3 has 14 amino acids. V dropped 5 bases and J dropped 3; count of bases not matched to a gene: 3. Germline CDR1 reads SGHTA; CDR2 reads FQGNSA. The CDR3 DNA is TGTGCCAGCAGCCCCGGACAGGGGGAAGAGACCCAGTACTTC. Amino acid sequence: CASSPGQGEETQYF.

V gene TRBV25-1 combines with J gene TRBJ2-1; no firm D call. Germline V gene lookup returns CDR1 MGHDK and CDR2 SYGVNS. This CDR3 comprises 15 residues. V lost 3 bases and J 8 bases, leaving 17 bases between the germline ends. The CDR3 spells CASSEHKLVIDEQFF. In nucleotides, the CDR3 is TGTGCCAGCAGTGAGCACAAATTAGTAATCGATGAGCAGTTCTTC.

The chain is built from TRBV10-2 and TRBJ2-7; TRBD2 agrees at 11 bases. The germline V gene encodes CDR1 WSHSY and CDR2 SAAADI. The CDR3 contains 15 residues. Germline trimming cut 2 bases from V and 7 bases from J; bases unmatched to any gene: 7. The CDR3 sequence: CASSERLAGGVEQYF. CDR3 coding DNA: TGCGCCAGCAGTGAGAGGCTAGCGGGAGGAGTAGAGCAGTACTTC.

J is TRBJ2-2 and V is TRBV5-1; a weak D match, TRBD2 (6 bases). The CDR3 extends over 14 amino acids. Looked up from germline, CDR1 is SGHRS and CDR2 is YFSETQ. V was trimmed by 5 bases and J by 5 bases, leaving 13 bases between them. In DNA form, the CDR3 reads TGCGCCAGCAGGCGGACGGAGGGGACCGGGGAGCTGTTTTTT. Translated, it gives CASRRTEGTGELFF.

V and J are TRBV5-8 and TRBJ2-3; TRBD2 agrees at 10 bases. Trimming took 4 bases from V and 0 from J; bases not matched to a gene: 5. The CDR3 has 16 amino acids. Germline CDR1 SGHTS, CDR2 YDEGEE. The CDR3 DNA reads as TGTGCCAGCAGCCGCGGACTAGCGGAAAGCACAGATACGCAGTATTTT. This sequence encodes CASSRGLAESTDTQYF.

CDR3 sequence: CASSLFSRLADTDTQYF. CDR3 nucleotide sequence: TGTGCCAGCAGCTTATTTTCTCGACTAGCGGACACAGATACGCAGTATTTT. The chain couples TRBV11-3 to TRBJ2-3, with 9 nucleotides matching TRBD2. V lost 2 bases, J lost 2 bases, and 8 bases stayed unmatched. There are 17 residues in the CDR3. Germline V gene sequence: CDR1 SGHNT, CDR2 YENEEA. Drawing the rest from reference TRBV11-3 and TRBJ2-3, the complete variable domain is EAGVVQSPRYKIIEKKQPVAFWCNPISGHNTLYWYLQNLGQGPELLIRYENEEAVDDSQLPKDRFSAERLKGVDSTLKIQPAELGDSAVYLCASSLFSRLADTDTQYFGPGTRLTVL.

A few counts support this clone. The rearrangement uses TRBV18 and TRBJ1-1, with TRBD1 matching over 10 bases. This CDR3 region has 17 residues. After removal of 2 bases from V and 1 base from J, the junction contained 7 bases not matched to a gene. In germline, CDR1 is KGHSH, CDR2 LQKENI. The CDR3 DNA follows: TGTGCCAGCTCACCAATGGGGACAGGGGTCGGGAACACTGAAGCTTTCTTT. Protein product: CASSPMGTGVGNTEAFF.

The chain has TRBV11-3 and TRBJ2-2, with TRBD1 matching 7 bases. The germline V gene has CDR1 SGHNT and CDR2 YENEEA. The CDR3 spans 15 residues. V lost 5 bases and J lost 4; bases outside the gene matches: 7. The CDR3 spells CASSAIQGPTGELFF. CDR3 sequence (DNA): TGTGCCAGCAGCGCCATACAGGGGCCCACCGGGGAGCTGTTTTTT.

The chain combines TRBV27 with TRBJ2-7; D is perhaps TRBD1 (6 bases). Germline V gene sequence: CDR1 MNHEY, CDR2 SMNVEV (reference sequence). This CDR3 is built from 14 residues. The V gene lost 0 bases and the J gene lost 3 bases, with 9 bases spanning the gap. Here the CDR3 DNA reads TGTGCCAGCAGTTTATCGCCAGGGGACTACGAGCAGTACTTC. The encoded protein is CASSLSPGDYEQYF.